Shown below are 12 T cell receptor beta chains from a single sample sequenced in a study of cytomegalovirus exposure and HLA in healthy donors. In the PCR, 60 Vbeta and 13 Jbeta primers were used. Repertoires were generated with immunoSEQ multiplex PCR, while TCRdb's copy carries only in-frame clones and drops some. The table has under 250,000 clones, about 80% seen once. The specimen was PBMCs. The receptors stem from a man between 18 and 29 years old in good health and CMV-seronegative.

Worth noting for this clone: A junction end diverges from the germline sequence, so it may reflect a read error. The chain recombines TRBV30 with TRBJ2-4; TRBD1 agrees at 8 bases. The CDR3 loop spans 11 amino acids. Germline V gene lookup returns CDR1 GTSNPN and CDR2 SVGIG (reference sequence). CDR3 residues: CAWASGGVRHF. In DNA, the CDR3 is TGTGCCTGGGCGTCAGGGGGCGTCCGCCACTTC.

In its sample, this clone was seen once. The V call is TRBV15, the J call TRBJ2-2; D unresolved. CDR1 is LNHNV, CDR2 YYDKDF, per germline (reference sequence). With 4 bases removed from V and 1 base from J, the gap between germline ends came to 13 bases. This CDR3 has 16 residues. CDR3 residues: CATSTTVYRNTGELFF. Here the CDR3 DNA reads TGTGCCACCAGCACCACAGTTTACAGGAACACCGGGGAGCTGTTTTTT.

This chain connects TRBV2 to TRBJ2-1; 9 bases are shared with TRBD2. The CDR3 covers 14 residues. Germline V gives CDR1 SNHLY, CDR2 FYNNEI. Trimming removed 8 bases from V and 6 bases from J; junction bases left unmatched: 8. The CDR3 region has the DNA TGTGCCAGCCTAGCGCGGGAGGGCGTCAATGAGCAGTTCTTC. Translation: CASLAREGVNEQFF. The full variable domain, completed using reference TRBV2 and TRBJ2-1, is EPEVTQTPSHQVTQMGQEVILRCVPISNHLYFYWYRQILGQKVEFLVSFYNNEISEKSEIFDDQFSVERPDGSNFTLKIRSTKLEDSAMYFCASLAREGVNEQFFGPGTRLTVL.

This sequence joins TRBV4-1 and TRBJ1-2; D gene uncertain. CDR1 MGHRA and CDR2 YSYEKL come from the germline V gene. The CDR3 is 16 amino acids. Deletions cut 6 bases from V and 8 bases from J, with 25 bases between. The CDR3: CASSKAQAALGWGYTF. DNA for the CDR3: TGCGCCAGCAGTAAGGCGCAGGCCGCTTTGGGTTGGGGCTACACCTTC.

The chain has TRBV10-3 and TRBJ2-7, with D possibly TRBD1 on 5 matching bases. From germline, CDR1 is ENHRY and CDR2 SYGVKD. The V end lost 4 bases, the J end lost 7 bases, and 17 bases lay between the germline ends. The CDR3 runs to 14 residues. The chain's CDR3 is CAISGGPDPEEQYF. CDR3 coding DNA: TGTGCCATCAGTGGGGGCCCCGACCCCGAGGAGCAGTACTTC.

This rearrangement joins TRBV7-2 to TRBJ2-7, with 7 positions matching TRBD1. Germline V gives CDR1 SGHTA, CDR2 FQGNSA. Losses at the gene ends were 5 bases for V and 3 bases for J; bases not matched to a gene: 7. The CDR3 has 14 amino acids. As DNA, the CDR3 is TGTGCCAGCAGCCTCCTAGGGGGCAACTACGAGCAGTACTTC. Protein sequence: CASSLLGGNYEQYF.

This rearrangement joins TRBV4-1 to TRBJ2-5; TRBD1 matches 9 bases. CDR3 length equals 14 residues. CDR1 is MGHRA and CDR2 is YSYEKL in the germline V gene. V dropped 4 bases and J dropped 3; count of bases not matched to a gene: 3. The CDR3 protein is CASSPRDREETQYF. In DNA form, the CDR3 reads TGCGCCAGCAGCCCACGGGACAGGGAAGAGACCCAGTACTTC.

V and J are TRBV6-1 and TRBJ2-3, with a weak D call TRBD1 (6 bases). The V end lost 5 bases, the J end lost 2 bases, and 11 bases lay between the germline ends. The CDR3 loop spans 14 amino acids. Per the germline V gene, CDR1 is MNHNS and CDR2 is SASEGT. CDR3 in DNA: TGTGCCAGCAGTCCGGGACATTCCACAGATACGCAGTATTTT. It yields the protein CASSPGHSTDTQYF.

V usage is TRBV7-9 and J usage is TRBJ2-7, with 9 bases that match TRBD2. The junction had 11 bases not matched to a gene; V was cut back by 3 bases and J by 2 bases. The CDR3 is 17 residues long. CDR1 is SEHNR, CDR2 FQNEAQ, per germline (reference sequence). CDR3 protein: CASSLIQTSGYAYEQYF. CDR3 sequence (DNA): TGTGCCAGCAGCTTGATCCAGACTAGCGGCTACGCCTACGAGCAGTACTTC.

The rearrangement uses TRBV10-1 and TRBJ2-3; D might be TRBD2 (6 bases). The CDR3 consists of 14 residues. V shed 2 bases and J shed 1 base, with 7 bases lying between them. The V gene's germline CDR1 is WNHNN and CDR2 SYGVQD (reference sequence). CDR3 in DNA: TGCGCCAGCAGTGAGGCTAGCGGCACAGATACGCAGTATTTT. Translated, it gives CASSEASGTDTQYF.

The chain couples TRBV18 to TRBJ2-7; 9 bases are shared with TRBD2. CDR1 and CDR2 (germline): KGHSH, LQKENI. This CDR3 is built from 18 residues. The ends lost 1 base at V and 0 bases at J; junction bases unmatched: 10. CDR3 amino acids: CASSPLARAGGNSYEQYF. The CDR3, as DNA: TGTGCCAGCTCACCACTTGCGCGAGCGGGGGGTAACTCCTACGAGCAGTACTTC.

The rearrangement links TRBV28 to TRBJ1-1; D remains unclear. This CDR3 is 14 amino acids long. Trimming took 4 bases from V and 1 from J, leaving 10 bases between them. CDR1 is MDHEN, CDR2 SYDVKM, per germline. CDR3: CASSSVTANTEAFF. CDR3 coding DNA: TGTGCCAGCAGTTCTGTAACAGCGAACACTGAAGCTTTCTTT.